The 9 T cell receptor beta chains in this list originate from one sample, sequenced in a study of shared clonotypes between healthy human individuals. The protocol was immunoSEQ multiplex PCR, while the TCRdb copy is restricted to in-frame clones and leaves out a portion. Of under 600,000 clones in the sample, roughly 95% were seen once. The sample taken for sequencing was naive CD4+ T cells sorted from blood. Subset here: CD45RA+ positively selected. The origin of the receptors is a woman aged 25 to 39 in good health.

The rearrangement uses TRBV19 and TRBJ1-1; D gene uncertain. Trimming left V 6 bases short and J 2 bases short, with 4 bases between. Per germline, CDR1 LNHDA and CDR2 SQIVND (reference sequence). The CDR3 totals 11 residues. The CDR3 is CASRYNTEAFF. For the CDR3, the DNA is TGTGCCAGTAGGTACAACACTGAAGCTTTCTTT.

This clone was counted once. This chain connects TRBV5-1 to TRBJ2-4; the match to TRBD1 covers 8 bases. J lost 0 bases, V lost 4 bases, and 6 bases had no gene match. Germline V gives CDR1 SGHRS, CDR2 YFSETQ. CDR3 length: 16 residues. The CDR3 region is CASSPRTGLAKNIQYF. CDR3 DNA: TGCGCCAGCAGCCCCCGGACAGGGCTAGCCAAAAACATTCAGTACTTC.

This rearrangement joins TRBV21-1 to TRBJ2-7. TRBV21-1 is annotated as a pseudogene. This CDR3 region has 17 residues. The CDR3: CASSRKVGSVTFYEQYF. CDR3 nucleotides: TGTGCCAGCAGCCGTAAGGTTGGTTCAGTGACGTTTTACGAGCAGTACTTC.

The chain links TRBV28 to TRBJ2-2; TRBD2 is a possible D gene (5 bases). The germline V gene has CDR1 MDHEN and CDR2 SYDVKM. V shed 6 bases and J shed 0 bases, with 20 bases lying between them. CDR3 length: 18 residues. The CDR3 DNA sequence: TGTGCCAGCAGCCCATTCAGCGGCGGAGTCACGAACACCGGGGAGCTGTTTTTT. It translates to CASSPFSGGVTNTGELFF. Full variable domain (outside the CDR3, taken from reference TRBV28 and TRBJ2-2): DVKVTQSSRYLVKRTGEKVFLECVQDMDHENMFWYRQDPGLGLRLIYFSYDVKMKEKGDIPEGYSVSREKKERFSLILESASTNQTSMYLCASSPFSGGVTNTGELFFGEGSRLTVL.

V and J are TRBV5-6 and TRBJ2-7; 10 bases align to TRBD1. The V gene's germline CDR1 is SGHDT and CDR2 YYEEEE. Trimming cost V 0 bases and J 4 bases; bases outside gene matches: 4. The CDR3 runs to 15 residues. The CDR3 coding sequence is TGTGCCAGCAGCTTGGGACAGGGGGCTAAGTACGAGCAGTACTTC. Residues: CASSLGQGAKYEQYF.

This chain uses TRBV6-1 with TRBJ2-2; 7 nucleotides line up with TRBD1. The V and J ends lost 0 bases and 2 bases, in that order; junction bases with no gene match: 3. Germline V gene sequence: CDR1 MNHNS, CDR2 SASEGT. The CDR3 spans 16 residues. CDR3 protein: CASSEAGQINTGELFF. CDR3 coding DNA: TGTGCCAGCAGTGAAGCGGGACAGATAAACACCGGGGAGCTGTTTTTT.

The genes are TRBV9 and TRBJ1-1; 9 nucleotides line up with TRBD1. From germline, CDR1 is SGDLS and CDR2 YYNGEE. The CDR3 sequence is 16 residues long. With 0 bases clipped from V and 0 bases from J, the junction kept 3 bases outside the gene matches. In DNA form, the CDR3 reads TGTGCCAGCAGCGTAGACGGGACAGGGATGAACACTGAAGCTTTCTTT. Translated, it gives CASSVDGTGMNTEAFF.

The V gene is TRBV28, the J gene TRBJ1-5; 7 bases agree with TRBD1. CDR1 and CDR2 from the germline V gene are MDHEN and SYDVKM. The J segment lost 2 bases and the V segment lost 5 bases, leaving 6 bases of the junction unmatched. The length of the CDR3 is 15 residues. The CDR3 DNA reads TGTGCCAGCAGTACAGGGGAGTTTGGCAATCAGCCCCAGCATTTT. It codes for CASSTGEFGNQPQHF. The full variable domain, in which reference TRBV28 and TRBJ1-5 provide the parts outside the CDR3, is DVKVTQSSRYLVKRTGEKVFLECVQDMDHENMFWYRQDPGLGLRLIYFSYDVKMKEKGDIPEGYSVSREKKERFSLILESASTNQTSMYLCASSTGEFGNQPQHFGDGTRLSIL.

This chain uses TRBV30 with TRBJ2-5, with D maybe TRBD2 (5 bases). The J call may be incorrect, as the DNA end agrees better with TRBJ2-7. CDR3 length equals 14 residues. Germline CDR1 is GTSNPN and CDR2 is SVGIG (reference sequence). The CDR3 here is CAWSVAVNSYEQYF. In DNA, the CDR3 is TGTGCCTGGAGTGTAGCGGTGAACTCCTACGAGCAGTACTTC.